The sequence of this TCR beta chain was determined in a study of OX40 agonist ivuxolimab in advanced cancers. Broader study findings: Part of the nonresponder group also had normalized T-cell clonal expansion that was low. Researchers did not determine the expanded peripheral T cells' antigen specificity.

Comments on this clone: The antigen is undetermined.

Blood samples were obtained at baseline, cycle 4 day 1, and cycle 7 day 1. The germline V and J ends were trimmed by 5 bases and 3 bases, with 6 bases remaining between them. Germline assignment: CDR1 SGDLS and CDR2 YYNGEE. The CDR3 runs to 12 residues. Measured with immunoSEQ multiplex PCR; TCRdb has only the in-frame clones, and not every one. Among about 72,000 clones listed, around 87% were seen once. This receptor was identified in an adult with an advanced solid tumor such as melanoma, head and neck, liver or kidney cancer. The V gene is TRBV9, the J gene TRBJ1-3; D remains ambiguous. The sample was CD4+ or CD8+ T cells sorted from blood, taken in a trial of the OX40 agonist ivuxolimab. CDR3 in amino acids: CASSGSGNTIYF. Here the CDR3 DNA reads TGTGCCAGCAGTGGTAGTGGAAACACCATATATTTT.